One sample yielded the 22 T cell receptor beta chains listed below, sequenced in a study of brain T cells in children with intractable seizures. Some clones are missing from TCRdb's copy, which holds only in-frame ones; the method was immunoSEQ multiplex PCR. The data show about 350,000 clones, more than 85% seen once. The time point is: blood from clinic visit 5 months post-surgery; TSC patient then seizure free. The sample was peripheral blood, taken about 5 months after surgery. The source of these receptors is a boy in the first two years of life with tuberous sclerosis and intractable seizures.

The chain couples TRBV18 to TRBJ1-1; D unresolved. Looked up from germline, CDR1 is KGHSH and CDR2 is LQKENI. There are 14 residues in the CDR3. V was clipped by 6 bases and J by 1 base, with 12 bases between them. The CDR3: CASSPVGKNTEAFF. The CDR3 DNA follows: TGTGCCAGCTCCCCGGTGGGGAAGAACACTGAAGCTTTCTTT.

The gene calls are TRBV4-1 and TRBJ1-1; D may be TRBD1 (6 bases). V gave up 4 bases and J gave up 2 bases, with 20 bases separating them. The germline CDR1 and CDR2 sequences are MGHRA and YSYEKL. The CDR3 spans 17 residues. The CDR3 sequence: CASSRSQPEQGNTEAFF. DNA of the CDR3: TGCGCCAGCAGCCGATCTCAACCGGAACAGGGCAACACTGAAGCTTTCTTT.

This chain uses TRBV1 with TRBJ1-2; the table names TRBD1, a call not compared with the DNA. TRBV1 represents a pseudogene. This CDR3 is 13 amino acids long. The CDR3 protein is CTRSAGGGNGYTF. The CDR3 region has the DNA TGCACCAGGTCGGCAGGGGGAGGAAATGGCTACACCTTC.

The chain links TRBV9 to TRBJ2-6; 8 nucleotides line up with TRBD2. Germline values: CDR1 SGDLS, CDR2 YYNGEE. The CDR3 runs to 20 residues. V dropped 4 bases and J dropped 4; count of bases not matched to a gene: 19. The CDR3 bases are TGTGCCAGCAGCCTAGAAAAAGCGGGAGTCAACCCCACCGGGGCCAACGTCCTGACTTTC. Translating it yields CASSLEKAGVNPTGANVLTF.

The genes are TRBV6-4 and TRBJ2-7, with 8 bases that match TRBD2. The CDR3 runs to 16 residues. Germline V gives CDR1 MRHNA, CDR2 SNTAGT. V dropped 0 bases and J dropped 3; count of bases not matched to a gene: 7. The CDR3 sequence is CASSDSERGPHYEQYF. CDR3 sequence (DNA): TGTGCCAGCAGTGACTCTGAGCGGGGGCCCCACTACGAGCAGTACTTC.

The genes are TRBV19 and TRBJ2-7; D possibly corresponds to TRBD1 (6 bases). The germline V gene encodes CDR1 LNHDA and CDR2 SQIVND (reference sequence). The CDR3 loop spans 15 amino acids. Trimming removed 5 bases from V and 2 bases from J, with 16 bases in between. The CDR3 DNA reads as TGTGCCAGTAGTGCAGGGGCTCCCGGGGCCTACGAGCAGTACTTC. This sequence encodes CASSAGAPGAYEQYF.

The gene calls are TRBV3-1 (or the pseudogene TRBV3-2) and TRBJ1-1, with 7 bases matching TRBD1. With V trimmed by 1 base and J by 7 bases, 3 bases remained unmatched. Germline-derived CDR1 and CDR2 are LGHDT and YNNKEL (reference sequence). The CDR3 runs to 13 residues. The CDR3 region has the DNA TGTGCCAGCAGCCAAGGACAGGGTGGTGAAGCTTTCTTT. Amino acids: CASSQGQGGEAFF.

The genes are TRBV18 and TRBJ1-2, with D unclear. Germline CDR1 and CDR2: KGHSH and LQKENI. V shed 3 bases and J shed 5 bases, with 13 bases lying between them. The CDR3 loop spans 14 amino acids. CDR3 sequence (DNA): TGTGCCAGCTCACCCGAGGGCGGAAGATATGGCTACACCTTC. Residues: CASSPEGGRYGYTF.

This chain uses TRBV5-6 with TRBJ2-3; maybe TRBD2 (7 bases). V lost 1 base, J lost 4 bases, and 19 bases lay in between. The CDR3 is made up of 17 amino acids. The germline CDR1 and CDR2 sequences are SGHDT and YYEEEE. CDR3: CASSLSVRGAGADTQYF. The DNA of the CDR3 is TGTGCCAGCAGCTTGTCTGTTCGGGGGGCTGGGGCAGATACGCAGTATTTT.

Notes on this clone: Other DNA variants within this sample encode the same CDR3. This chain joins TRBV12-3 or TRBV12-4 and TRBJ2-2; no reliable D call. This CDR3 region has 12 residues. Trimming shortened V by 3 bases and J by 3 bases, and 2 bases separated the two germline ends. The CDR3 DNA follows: TGTGCCAGCAGTTTCGACACCGGGGAGCTGTTTTTT. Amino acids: CASSFDTGELFF.

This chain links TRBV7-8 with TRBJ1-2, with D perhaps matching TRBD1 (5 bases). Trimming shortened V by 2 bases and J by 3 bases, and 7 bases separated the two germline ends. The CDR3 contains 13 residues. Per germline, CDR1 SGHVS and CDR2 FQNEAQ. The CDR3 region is CASSLSGDYGYTF. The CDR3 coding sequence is TGTGCCAGCAGCTTATCGGGGGACTATGGCTACACCTTC.

CDR3: CASSPVYTGELFF. CDR3 coding DNA: TGCGCCAGCAGCCCCGTCTACACCGGGGAGCTGTTTTTT. The chain combines TRBV5-1 with TRBJ2-2; D unresolved. Germline loops: CDR1 SGHRS, CDR2 YFSETQ. The V end was cut by 4 bases, the J end by 3 bases, with 7 bases between. The CDR3 runs 13 residues. The whole variable domain, remainder taken from reference TRBV5-1 and TRBJ2-2, is KAGVTQTPRYLIKTRGQQVTLSCSPISGHRSVSWYQQTPGQGLQFLFEYFSETQRNKGNFPGRFSGRQFSNSRSEMNVSTLELGDSALYLCASSPVYTGELFFGEGSRLTVL.

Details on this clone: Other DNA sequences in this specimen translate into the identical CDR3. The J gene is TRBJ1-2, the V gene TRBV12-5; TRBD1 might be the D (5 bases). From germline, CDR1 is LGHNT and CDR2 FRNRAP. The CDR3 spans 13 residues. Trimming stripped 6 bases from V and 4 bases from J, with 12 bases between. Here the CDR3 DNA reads TGTGCTAGTGGCGTAGACAGAGCCTATGGCTACACCTTC. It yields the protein CASGVDRAYGYTF.

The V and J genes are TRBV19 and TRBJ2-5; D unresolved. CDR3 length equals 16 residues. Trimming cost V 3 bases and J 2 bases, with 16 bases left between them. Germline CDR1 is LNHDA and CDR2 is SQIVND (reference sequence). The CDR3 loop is CASSIGSPLGQETQYF. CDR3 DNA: TGTGCCAGTAGTATTGGTAGCCCCCTAGGGCAAGAGACCCAGTACTTC.

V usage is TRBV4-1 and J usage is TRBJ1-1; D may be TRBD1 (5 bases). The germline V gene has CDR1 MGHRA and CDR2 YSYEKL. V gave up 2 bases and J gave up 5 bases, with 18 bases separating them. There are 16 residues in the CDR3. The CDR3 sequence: CASSQLSRVSETEAFF. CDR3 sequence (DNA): TGCGCCAGCAGCCAATTATCCAGGGTAAGTGAAACTGAAGCTTTCTTT.

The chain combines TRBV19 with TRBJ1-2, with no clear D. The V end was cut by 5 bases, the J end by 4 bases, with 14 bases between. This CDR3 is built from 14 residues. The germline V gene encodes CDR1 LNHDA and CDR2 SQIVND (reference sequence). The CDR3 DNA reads TGTGCCAGTAGTGTCGGGGTAAGGGCCTATGGCTACACCTTC. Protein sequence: CASSVGVRAYGYTF.

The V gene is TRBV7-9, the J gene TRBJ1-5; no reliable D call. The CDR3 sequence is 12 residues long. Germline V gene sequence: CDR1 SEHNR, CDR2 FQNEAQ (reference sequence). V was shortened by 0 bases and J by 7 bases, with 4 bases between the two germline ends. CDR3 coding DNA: TGTGCCAGCAGCTTAGCGGGACAGCCCCAGCATTTT. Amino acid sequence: CASSLAGQPQHF.

The CDR3 nucleotides are TGTGCCAGCACCCGGGACGCAGGGGGGTTGGAGCAGTTCTTC. Protein: CASTRDAGGLEQFF. This sequence joins TRBV9 and TRBJ2-1; D possibly corresponds to TRBD1 (7 bases). The CDR3 runs 14 residues. V lost 6 bases and J lost 10, with 20 bases in between. In germline, CDR1 is SGDLS, CDR2 YYNGEE.

CDR3 coding DNA: TGTGCCAGCAAGAACAGGTTCGACGGGGAGCTGTTTTTT. Its protein is CASKNRFDGELFF. The chain recombines TRBV2 with TRBJ2-2, with TRBD1 as a possible D gene (5 bases). The V end lost 7 bases, the J end lost 7 bases, and 13 bases lay between the germline ends. Germline values: CDR1 SNHLY, CDR2 FYNNEI. The CDR3 has 13 residues.

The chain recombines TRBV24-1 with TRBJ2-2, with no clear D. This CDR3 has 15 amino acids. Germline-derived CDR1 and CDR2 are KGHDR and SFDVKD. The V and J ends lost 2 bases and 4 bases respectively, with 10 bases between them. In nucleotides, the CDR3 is TGTGCCACCAGTGATTCGCGCTACCTCACCGGGGAGCTGTTTTTT. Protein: CATSDSRYLTGELFF.

CDR3 DNA sequence: TGTGCCAGCAGTGTGATACCGGGACAGGCCTACAATGAGCAGTTCTTC. It codes for CASSVIPGQAYNEQFF. The chain links TRBV6-4 to TRBJ2-1, with 8 positions matching TRBD1. Germline V lookup: CDR1 MRHNA, CDR2 SNTAGT. The CDR3 is made up of 16 amino acids. V gave up 4 bases and J gave up 2 bases; unmatched junction bases: 7.

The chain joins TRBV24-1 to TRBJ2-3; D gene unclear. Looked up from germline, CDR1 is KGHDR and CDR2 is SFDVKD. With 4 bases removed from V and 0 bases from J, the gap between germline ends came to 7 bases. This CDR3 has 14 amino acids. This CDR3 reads CATSDTSSTDTQYF. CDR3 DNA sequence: TGTGCCACCAGTGACACCTCTAGCACAGATACGCAGTATTTT.